What follows describes a single T cell receptor (beta chain). The antigen remains undetermined. The sample comes from a study of blood T cells in healthy people across ages. Next came a second PCR, run for about 6 to 12 cycles, which used a sample-barcoded 5' primer along with a J-beta primer mix. Tagging of each cDNA molecule was performed by a template-switch adaptor with 12 random nucleotides. MiXCR was run by TCRdb on the 5' RACE reads, yielding one entry per CDR3 protein. The repertoire holds more than 800,000 distinct CDR3 sequences, with around 43% as singletons. Study-wide results and caveats: Diversity estimates drawn from one million T cells were deemed underestimates.

The CDR3 has 13 amino acids. V lost 2 bases and J lost 5, with 9 bases in between. CDR1 and CDR2 (germline): SGHDN, FVKESK. The TCR sequence derives from a woman aged 55-70 years in good health. The source material was blood. V usage is TRBV14 and J usage is TRBJ2-5; no clear D gene. The CDR3: CASSQIARETQYF. The CDR3 nucleotides read TGTGCCAGCAGCCAAATTGCGAGGGAGACCCAGTACTTC.